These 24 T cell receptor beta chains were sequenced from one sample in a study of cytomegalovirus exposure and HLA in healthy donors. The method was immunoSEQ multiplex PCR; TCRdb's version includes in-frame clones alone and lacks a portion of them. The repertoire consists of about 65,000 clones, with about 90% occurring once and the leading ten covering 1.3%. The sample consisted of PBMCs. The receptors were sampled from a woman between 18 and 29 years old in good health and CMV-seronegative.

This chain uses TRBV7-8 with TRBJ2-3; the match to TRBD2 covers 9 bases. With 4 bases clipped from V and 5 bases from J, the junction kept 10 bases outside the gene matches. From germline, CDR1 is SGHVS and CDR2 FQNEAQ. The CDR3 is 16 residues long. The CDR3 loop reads CASSSPRASGKDTQYF. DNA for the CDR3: TGTGCCAGCAGCTCCCCCCGGGCTAGCGGGAAAGATACGCAGTATTTT.

CDR3: CASSPGQLNTEAFF. In nucleotides, the CDR3 is TGCGCCAGCAGCCCCGGACAGCTGAACACTGAAGCTTTCTTT. The chain has TRBV4-1 and TRBJ1-1, with D tentatively TRBD1 (6 bases). This CDR3 region has 14 residues. Deletions cut 4 bases from V and 0 bases from J, with 9 bases between. The V gene's germline CDR1 is MGHRA and CDR2 YSYEKL.

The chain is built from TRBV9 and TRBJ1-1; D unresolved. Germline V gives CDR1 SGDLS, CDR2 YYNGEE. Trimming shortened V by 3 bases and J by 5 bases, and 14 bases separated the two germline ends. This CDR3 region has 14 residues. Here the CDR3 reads CASSASGSMTEAFF. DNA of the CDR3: TGTGCCAGCAGCGCTAGTGGGTCGATGACTGAAGCTTTCTTT.

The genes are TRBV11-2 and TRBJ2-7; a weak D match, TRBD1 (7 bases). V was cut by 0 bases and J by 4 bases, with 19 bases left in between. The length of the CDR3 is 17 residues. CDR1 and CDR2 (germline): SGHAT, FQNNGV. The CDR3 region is CASSLEISGGGLYEQYF. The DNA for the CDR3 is TGTGCCAGCAGCTTAGAAATAAGTGGAGGGGGCCTATACGAGCAGTACTTC.

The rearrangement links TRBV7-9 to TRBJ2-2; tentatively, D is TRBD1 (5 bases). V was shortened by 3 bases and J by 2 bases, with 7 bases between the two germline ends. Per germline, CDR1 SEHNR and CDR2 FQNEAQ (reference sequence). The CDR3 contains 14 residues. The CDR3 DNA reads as TGTGCCAGCAGCTTCGACAGAAACACCGGGGAGCTGTTTTTT. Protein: CASSFDRNTGELFF. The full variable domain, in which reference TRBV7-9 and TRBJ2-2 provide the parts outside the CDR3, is DTGVSQNPRHKITKRGQNVTFRCDPISEHNRLYWYRQTLGQGPEFLTYFQNEAQLEKSRLLSDRFSAERPKGSFSTLEIQRTEQGDSAMYLCASSFDRNTGELFFGEGSRLTVL.

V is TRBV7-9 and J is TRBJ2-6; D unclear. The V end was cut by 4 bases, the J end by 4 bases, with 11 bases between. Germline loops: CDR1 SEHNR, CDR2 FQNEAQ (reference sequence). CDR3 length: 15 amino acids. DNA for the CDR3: TGTGCCAGCAGCTCCCAAAAATCAGGGGCCAACGTCCTGACTTTC. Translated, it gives CASSSQKSGANVLTF.

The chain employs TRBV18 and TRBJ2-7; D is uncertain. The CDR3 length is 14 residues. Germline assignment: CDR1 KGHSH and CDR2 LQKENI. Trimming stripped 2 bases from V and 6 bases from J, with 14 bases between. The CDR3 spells CASSPRDSLREQYF. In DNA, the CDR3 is TGTGCCAGCTCACCAAGAGACTCCCTACGCGAGCAGTACTTC.

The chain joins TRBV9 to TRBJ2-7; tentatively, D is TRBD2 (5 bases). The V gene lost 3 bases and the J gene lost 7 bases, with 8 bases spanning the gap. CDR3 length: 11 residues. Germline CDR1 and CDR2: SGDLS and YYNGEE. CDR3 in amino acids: CASSGGEEQYF. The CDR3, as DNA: TGTGCCAGCAGCGGGGGAGAAGAGCAGTACTTC.

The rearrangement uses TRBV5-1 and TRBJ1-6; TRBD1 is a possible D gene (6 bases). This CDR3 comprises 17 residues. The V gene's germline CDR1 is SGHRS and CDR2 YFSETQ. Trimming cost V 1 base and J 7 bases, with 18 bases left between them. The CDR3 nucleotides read TGCGCCAGCAGCTTGTTAGATCGGGCAGGGGCGAATTCACCCCTCCACTTT. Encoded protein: CASSLLDRAGANSPLHF.

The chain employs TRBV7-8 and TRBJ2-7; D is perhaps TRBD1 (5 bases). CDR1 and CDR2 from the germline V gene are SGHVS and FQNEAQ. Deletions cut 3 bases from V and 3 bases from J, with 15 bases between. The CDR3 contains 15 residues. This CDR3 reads CASSLGHGPYYEQYF. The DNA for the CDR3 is TGTGCCAGCAGCTTGGGGCATGGGCCCTACTACGAGCAGTACTTC.

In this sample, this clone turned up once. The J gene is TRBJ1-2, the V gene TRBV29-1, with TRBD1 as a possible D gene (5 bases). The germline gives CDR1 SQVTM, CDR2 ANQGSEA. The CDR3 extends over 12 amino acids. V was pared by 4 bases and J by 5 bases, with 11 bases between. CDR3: CSVGDSGYGYTF. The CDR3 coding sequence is TGCAGCGTTGGAGACAGCGGGTATGGCTACACCTTC.

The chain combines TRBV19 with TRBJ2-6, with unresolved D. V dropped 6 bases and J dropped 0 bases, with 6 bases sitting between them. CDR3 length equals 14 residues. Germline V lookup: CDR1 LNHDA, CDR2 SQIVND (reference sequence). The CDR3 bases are TGTGCCAGTAGAAGCCCCTCTGGGGCCAACGTCCTGACTTTC. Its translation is CASRSPSGANVLTF.

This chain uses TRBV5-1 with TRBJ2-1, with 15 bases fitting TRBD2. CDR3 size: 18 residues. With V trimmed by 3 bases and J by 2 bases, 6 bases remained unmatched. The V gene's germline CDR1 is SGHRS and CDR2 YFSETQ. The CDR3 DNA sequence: TGCGCCAGCAGCTGGACCGGACTAGCGGGAGGGCCCTACAATGAGCAGTTCTTC. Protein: CASSWTGLAGGPYNEQFF.

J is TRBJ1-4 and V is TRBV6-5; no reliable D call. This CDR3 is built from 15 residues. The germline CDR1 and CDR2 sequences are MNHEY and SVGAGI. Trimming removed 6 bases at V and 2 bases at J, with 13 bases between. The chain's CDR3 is CASSLSSGTNEKLFF. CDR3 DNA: TGTGCCAGCAGCCTATCATCGGGGACTAATGAAAAACTGTTTTTT.

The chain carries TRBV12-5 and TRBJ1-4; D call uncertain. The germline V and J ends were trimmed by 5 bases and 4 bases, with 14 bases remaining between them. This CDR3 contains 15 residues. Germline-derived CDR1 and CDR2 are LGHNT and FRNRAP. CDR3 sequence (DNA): TGTGCTAGTGGTCCCCCCCCCGGACTTAATGAAAAACTGTTTTTT. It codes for CASGPPPGLNEKLFF.

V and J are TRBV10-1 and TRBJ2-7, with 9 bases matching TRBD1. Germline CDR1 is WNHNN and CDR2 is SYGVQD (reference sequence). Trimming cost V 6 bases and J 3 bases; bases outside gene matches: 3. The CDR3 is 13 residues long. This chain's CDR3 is CASSVGQGYEQYF. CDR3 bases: TGCGCCAGCAGCGTGGGACAGGGCTACGAGCAGTACTTC.

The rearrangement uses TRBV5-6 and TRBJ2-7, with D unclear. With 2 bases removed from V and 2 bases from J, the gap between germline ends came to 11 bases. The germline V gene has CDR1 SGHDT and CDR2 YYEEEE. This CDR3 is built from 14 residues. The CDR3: CASSLETLTYEQYF. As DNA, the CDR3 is TGTGCCAGCAGCTTAGAGACACTCACCTACGAGCAGTACTTC.

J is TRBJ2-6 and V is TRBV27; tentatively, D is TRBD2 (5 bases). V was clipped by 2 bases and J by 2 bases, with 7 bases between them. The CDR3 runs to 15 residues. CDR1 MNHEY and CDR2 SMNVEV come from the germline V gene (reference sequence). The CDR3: CASSLAGAGANVLTF. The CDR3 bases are TGTGCCAGCAGTTTAGCCGGGGCTGGGGCCAACGTCCTGACTTTC. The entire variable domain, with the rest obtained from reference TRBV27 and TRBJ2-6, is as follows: EAQVTQNPRYLITVTGKKLTVTCSQNMNHEYMSWYRQDPGLGLRQIYYSMNVEVTDKGDVPEGYKVSRKEKRNFPLILESPSPNQTSLYFCASSLAGAGANVLTFGAGSRLTVL.

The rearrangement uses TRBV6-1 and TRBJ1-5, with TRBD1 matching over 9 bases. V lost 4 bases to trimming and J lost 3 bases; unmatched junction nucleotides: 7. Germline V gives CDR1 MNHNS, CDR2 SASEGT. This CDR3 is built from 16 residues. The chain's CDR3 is CASSAPGQGNNQPQHF. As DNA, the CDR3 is TGTGCCAGCAGTGCTCCGGGACAGGGTAACAATCAGCCCCAGCATTTT.

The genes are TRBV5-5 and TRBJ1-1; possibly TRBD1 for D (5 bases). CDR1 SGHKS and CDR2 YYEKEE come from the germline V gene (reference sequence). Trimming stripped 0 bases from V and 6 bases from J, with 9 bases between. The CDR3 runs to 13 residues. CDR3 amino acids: CASSLAGGAEAFF. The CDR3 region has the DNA TGTGCCAGCAGCTTGGCGGGGGGAGCTGAAGCTTTCTTT.

The CDR3 nucleotides read TGTGCCAGCAGTTTATCCATGTCTAGCCCCGGGGAGCTGTTTTTT. It encodes CASSLSMSSPGELFF. This chain uses TRBV27 with TRBJ2-2; tentative D call: TRBD2 (5 bases). CDR1 MNHEY and CDR2 SMNVEV come from the germline V gene (reference sequence). Deletions cut 0 bases from V and 6 bases from J, with 11 bases between. CDR3 length equals 15 residues.

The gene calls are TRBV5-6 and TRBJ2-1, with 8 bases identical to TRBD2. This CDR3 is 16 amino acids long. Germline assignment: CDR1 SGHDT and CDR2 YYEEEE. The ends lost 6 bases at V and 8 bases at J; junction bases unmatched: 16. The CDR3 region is CASIAGTRQPTDEQFF. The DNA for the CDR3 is TGTGCCAGCATCGCCGGGACTAGGCAACCTACGGATGAGCAGTTCTTC.

For the CDR3, the DNA is TGTGCCAGCAGCTTGTCGGACACTGAAGCTTTCTTT. This sequence encodes CASSLSDTEAFF. This chain uses TRBV7-9 with TRBJ1-1; no clear D. CDR1 and CDR2 from the germline V gene are SEHNR and FQNEAQ (reference sequence). This CDR3 spans 12 amino acids. Trimming cost V 3 bases and J 3 bases, with 5 bases left between them. Full variable domain (remainder filled in from reference TRBV7-9 and TRBJ1-1): DTGVSQNPRHKITKRGQNVTFRCDPISEHNRLYWYRQTLGQGPEFLTYFQNEAQLEKSRLLSDRFSAERPKGSFSTLEIQRTEQGDSAMYLCASSLSDTEAFFGQGTRLTVV.

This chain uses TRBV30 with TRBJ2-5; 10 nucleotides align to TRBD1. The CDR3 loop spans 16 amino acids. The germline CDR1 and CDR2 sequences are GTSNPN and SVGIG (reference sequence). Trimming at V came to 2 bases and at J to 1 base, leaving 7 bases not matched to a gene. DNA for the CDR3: TGTGCCTGGAGTCATGGGACAGGGGAGGGCCAAGAGACCCAGTACTTC. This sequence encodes CAWSHGTGEGQETQYF. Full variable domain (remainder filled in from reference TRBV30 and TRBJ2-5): SQTIHQWPATLVQPVGSPLSLECTVEGTSNPNLYWYRQAAGRGLQLLFYSVGIGQISSEVPQNLSASRPQDRQFILSSKKLLLSDSGFYLCAWSHGTGEGQETQYFGPGTRLLVL.